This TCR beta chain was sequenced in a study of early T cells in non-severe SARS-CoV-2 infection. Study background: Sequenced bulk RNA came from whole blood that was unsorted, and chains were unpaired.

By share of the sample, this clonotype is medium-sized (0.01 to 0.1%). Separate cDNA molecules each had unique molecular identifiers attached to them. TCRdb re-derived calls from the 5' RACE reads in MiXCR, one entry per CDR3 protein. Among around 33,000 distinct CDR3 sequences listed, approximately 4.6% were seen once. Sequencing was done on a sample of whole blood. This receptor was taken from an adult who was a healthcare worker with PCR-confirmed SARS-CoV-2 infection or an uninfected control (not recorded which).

DNA for the CDR3: TGCAGCGTTGAAGGGACGGCGTACGAGCAGTACTTC. Its protein is CSVEGTAYEQYF. The V gene is TRBV29-1, the J gene TRBJ2-7; no firm D call. Trimming removed 1 base from V and 4 bases from J, with 8 bases in between. CDR1 and CDR2 (germline): SQVTM, ANQGSEA. The CDR3 is made up of 12 amino acids.